These T cell receptor beta chains were read from a single sample in a study of cytomegalovirus exposure and HLA in healthy donors. Profiling relied on immunoSEQ multiplex PCR, and the TCRdb table lists in-frame clones only, not all of them. The table lists about 130,000 clones, more than 65% of them singletons. Sequenced: PBMCs. These receptors originate from a man between 18 and 35 years old in good health and CMV-seropositive. CDR3s include the opening cysteine and the closing phenylalanine or tryptophan. A D gene is named only where the DNA matches it firmly. Clone size is given for some rows only: seen once, a few or many times, or a class if the clone is expanded.

V gene	J gene	D gene	clone size	CDR3 protein	CDR3 DNA
TRBV6-6	TRBJ2-2	.	.	CASSYYSPNTGELFF	TGTGCCAGCAGTTATTACTCGCCGAACACCGGGGAGCTGTTTTTT
TRBV5-6	TRBJ1-4	TRBD1	.	CASSFRFRTGKSEKLFF	TGTGCCAGCAGCTTTCGGTTTCGGACAGGGAAGAGTGAAAAACTGTTTTTT
TRBV30	TRBJ2-7	.	few	CAWSIVGGTHEQYF	TGTGCCTGGAGTATTGTAGGCGGGACCCACGAGCAGTACTTC
TRBV4-1	TRBJ2-3	TRBD1	.	CASSRDSAYSSTDTQYF	TGCGCCAGCAGCCGGGACAGCGCCTACTCATCCACAGATACGCAGTATTTT
TRBV6-5	TRBJ2-5	.	once	CATLEAETQYF	TGTGCCACCTTAGAGGCGGAGACCCAGTACTTC
TRBV10-3	TRBJ1-5	.	.	CAISESTIAGVGQPQHF	TGTGCCATCAGTGAGTCGACGATTGCAGGGGTGGGTCAGCCCCAGCATTTT
TRBV7-9	TRBJ2-7	TRBD1	.	CASSFTRDRVDEQYF	TGTGCCAGCAGCTTTACTCGGGACAGGGTCGACGAGCAGTACTTC
TRBV7-2	TRBJ2-7	.	.	CASSSTGTSYEQYF	TGTGCCAGCAGCAGCACCGGGACTTCTTACGAGCAGTACTTC
TRBV27	TRBJ2-3	TRBD1	few	CASSNQGQLFTDTQYF	TGTGCCAGCAGCAACCAGGGACAGCTGTTCACAGATACGCAGTATTTT
TRBV2	TRBJ1-1	TRBD1	.	CASTKTGALPTEAFF	TGTGCCAGCACGAAAACAGGGGCCCTCCCTACTGAAGCTTTCTTT
TRBV9	TRBJ2-2	TRBD1	.	CASSSTGAGELFF	TGTGCCAGCAGCTCGACAGGGGCCGGGGAGCTGTTTTTT
TRBV19	TRBJ1-4	TRBD1	.	CATHQQGAREKLFF	TGTGCCACTCATCAACAGGGGGCGAGAGAAAAACTGTTTTTT
TRBV28	TRBJ2-7	TRBD2	.	CASNRSSGPGGAKEQYF	TGTGCCAGCAACCGATCCTCGGGGCCGGGGGGGGCCAAGGAGCAGTACTTC
TRBV5-1	TRBJ1-1	TRBD1	.	CASSFGDRADTEAFF	TGCGCCAGCAGCTTCGGGGACAGGGCGGACACTGAAGCTTTCTTT
TRBV7-9	TRBJ2-7	TRBD2	.	CASGLAVSYEQYF	TGTGCCAGCGGACTAGCGGTGTCCTACGAGCAGTACTTC
TRBV19	TRBJ2-6	.	.	CASSPRQSLSGANVLTF	TGTGCCAGTAGTCCTAGACAGAGCCTCTCTGGGGCCAACGTCCTGACTTTC
TRBV30	TRBJ1-2	TRBD1	.	CAWSGTYKTGDGGGYTF	TGTGCCTGGAGTGGAACCTATAAGACAGGGGATGGAGGAGGCTACACCTTC
TRBV11-2	TRBJ2-5	TRBD1	.	CASSSDRDETQYF	TGTGCCAGCAGCTCGGACAGGGATGAGACCCAGTACTTC
TRBV10-3	TRBJ1-1	.	.	CAISESFSEAFF	TGTGCCATCAGTGAGTCTTTTAGTGAAGCTTTCTTT
TRBV29-1	TRBJ1-1	TRBD1	.	CSVTGKGGTEAFF	TGCAGCGTGACAGGGAAAGGGGGCACTGAAGCTTTCTTT
TRBV7-2	TRBJ1-1	.	.	CASSARISIMNTEAFF	TGTGCCAGCAGCGCACGTATCAGTATAATGAACACTGAAGCTTTCTTT
TRBV7-2	TRBJ2-7	TRBD1	.	CASSLQGGNYEQYF	TGTGCCAGCAGCCTACAGGGGGGAAACTACGAGCAGTACTTC
TRBV29-1	TRBJ2-1	TRBD1	.	CSVGQGWTEQFF	TGCAGCGTTGGACAGGGGTGGACTGAGCAGTTCTTC
TRBV5-4	TRBJ2-1	TRBD2	.	CASSLGGSSNEQFF	TGTGCCAGCAGCTTGGGCGGGAGCAGCAATGAGCAGTTCTTC
TRBV5-1	TRBJ2-7	.	.	CASSSHGVRYEQYF	TGCGCCAGCAGTTCGCACGGGGTTCGTTACGAGCAGTACTTC
TRBV11-2	TRBJ2-5	TRBD2	once	CASSLGELAGVRGETQYF	TGTGCCAGCAGCTTAGGGGAATTAGCGGGAGTCCGGGGAGAGACCCAGTACTTC
TRBV23-1	TRBJ1-1	.	.	CASIPRGVIGTEAFF	TGCGCCAGCATCCCCCGGGGGGTGATTGGCACTGAAGCTTTCTTT
TRBV10-1	TRBJ2-1	.	.	CASSESVDRNEQFF	TGCGCCAGCAGTGAGTCCGTAGACAGAAATGAGCAGTTCTTC
TRBV7-6	TRBJ1-4	TRBD1	.	CASSLTAGGGLFF	TGTGCCAGCAGCCTCACAGCAGGGGGTGGACTGTTTTTT
TRBV2	TRBJ2-3	TRBD2	once	CASKAGGLDTQYF	TGTGCCAGCAAGGCGGGGGGCTTGGATACGCAGTATTTT
TRBV5-6	TRBJ2-3	.	.	CASSRLVTDTQYF	TGTGCCAGCAGCCGCCTAGTGACAGATACGCAGTATTTT
TRBV10-3	TRBJ1-2	.	.	CAISVFSTALVAYGYTF	TGTGCCATCAGTGTTTTTTCGACAGCCCTAGTAGCCTATGGCTACACCTTC